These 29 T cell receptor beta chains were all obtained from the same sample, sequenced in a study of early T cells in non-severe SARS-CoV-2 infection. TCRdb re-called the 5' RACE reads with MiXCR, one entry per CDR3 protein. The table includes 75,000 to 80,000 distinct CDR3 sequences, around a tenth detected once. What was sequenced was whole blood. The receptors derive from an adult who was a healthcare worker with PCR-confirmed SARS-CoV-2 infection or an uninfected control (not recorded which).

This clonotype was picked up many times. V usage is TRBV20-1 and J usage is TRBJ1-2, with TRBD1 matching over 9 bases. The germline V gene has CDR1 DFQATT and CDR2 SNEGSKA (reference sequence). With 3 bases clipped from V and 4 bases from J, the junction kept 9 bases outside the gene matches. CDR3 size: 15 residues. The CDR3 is CSASGQGISTYGYTF. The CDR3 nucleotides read TGCAGTGCTAGCGGACAGGGGATCTCTACCTATGGCTACACCTTC.

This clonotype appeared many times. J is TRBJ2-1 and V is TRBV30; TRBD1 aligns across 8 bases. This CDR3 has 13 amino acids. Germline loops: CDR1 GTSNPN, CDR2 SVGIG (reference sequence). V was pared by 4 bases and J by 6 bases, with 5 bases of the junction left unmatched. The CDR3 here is CAWITGGINEQFF. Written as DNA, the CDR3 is TGTGCCTGGATTACAGGGGGTATCAATGAGCAGTTCTTC.

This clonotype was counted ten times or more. The CDR3 protein is CASSGQAFVTQYF. CDR3 coding DNA: TGTGCCAGCAGCGGACAGGCCTTTGTAACGCAGTATTTT. The V gene is TRBV28, the J gene TRBJ2-3, with TRBD1 matching 7 bases. The CDR3 extends over 13 amino acids. CDR1 and CDR2 (germline): MDHEN, SYDVKM. The ends lost 6 bases at V and 9 bases at J; junction bases unmatched: 9.

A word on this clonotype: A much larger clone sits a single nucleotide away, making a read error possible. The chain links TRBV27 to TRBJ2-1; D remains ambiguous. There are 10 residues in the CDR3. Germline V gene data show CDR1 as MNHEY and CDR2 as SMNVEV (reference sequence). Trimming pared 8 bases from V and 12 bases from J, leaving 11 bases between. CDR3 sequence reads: CASGRYGQFF. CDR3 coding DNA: TGTGCCAGCGGTAGATATGGGCAGTTCTTC.

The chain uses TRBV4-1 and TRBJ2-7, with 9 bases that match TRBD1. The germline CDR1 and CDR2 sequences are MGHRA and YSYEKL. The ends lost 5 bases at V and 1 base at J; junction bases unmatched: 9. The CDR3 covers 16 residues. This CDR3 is CASSTSFGQGSYEQYF. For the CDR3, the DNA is TGCGCCAGCAGCACTTCCTTTGGACAGGGGTCCTACGAGCAGTACTTC.

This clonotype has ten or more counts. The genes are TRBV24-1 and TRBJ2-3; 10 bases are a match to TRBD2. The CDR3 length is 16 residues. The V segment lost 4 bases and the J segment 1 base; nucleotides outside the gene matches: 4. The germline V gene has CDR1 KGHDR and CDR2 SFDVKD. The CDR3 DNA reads TGTGCCACCAGTGAAGCCGGGACTAGCGGCACAGATACGCAGTATTTT. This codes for CATSEAGTSGTDTQYF.

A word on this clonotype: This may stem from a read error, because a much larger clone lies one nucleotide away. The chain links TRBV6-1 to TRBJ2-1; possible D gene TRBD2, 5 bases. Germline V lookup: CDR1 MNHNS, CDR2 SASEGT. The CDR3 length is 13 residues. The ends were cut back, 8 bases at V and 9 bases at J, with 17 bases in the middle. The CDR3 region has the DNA TGTGCCAGCCAGTCTAGCAGGAGACCTGAGCAGTTCTTC. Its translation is CASQSSRRPEQFF.

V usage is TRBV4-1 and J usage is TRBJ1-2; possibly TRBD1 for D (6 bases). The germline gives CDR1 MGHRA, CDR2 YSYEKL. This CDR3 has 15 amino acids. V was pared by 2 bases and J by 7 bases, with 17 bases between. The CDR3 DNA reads TGCGCCAGCAGCCAACTGACAGGAGTTCTATCTGGCTACACCTTC. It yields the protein CASSQLTGVLSGYTF.

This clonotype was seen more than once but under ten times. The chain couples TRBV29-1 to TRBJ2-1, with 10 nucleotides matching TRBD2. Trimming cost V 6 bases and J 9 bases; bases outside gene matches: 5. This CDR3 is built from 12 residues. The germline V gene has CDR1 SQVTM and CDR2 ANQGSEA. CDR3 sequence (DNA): TGCAGCGTAGCGGGAGGGCCCAGTGAGCAGTTCTTC. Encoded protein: CSVAGGPSEQFF.

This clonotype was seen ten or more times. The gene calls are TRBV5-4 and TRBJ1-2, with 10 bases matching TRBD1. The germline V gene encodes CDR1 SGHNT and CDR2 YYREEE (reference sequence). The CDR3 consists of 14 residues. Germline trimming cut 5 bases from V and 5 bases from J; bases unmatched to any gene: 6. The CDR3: CASSPPGQGYGYTF. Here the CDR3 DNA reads TGTGCCAGCAGTCCTCCGGGACAGGGGTATGGCTACACCTTC.

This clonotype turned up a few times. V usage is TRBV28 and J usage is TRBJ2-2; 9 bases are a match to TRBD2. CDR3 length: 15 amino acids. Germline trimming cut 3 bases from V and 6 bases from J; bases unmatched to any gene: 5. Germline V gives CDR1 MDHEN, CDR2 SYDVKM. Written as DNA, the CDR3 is TGTGCCAGCAGTTTGCAGACTAGCGGACCCGGGGAGCTGTTTTTT. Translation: CASSLQTSGPGELFF.

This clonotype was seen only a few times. The DNA of the CDR3 is TGCAGTGCTAGGGGACTATCAGCCTACGAGCAGTACTTC. Amino acid sequence: CSARGLSAYEQYF. The chain joins TRBV20-1 to TRBJ2-7; 7 nucleotides agree with TRBD2. The V gene's germline CDR1 is DFQATT and CDR2 SNEGSKA (reference sequence). The CDR3 is 13 residues long. V lost 3 bases, J lost 2 bases, and 4 bases stayed unmatched.

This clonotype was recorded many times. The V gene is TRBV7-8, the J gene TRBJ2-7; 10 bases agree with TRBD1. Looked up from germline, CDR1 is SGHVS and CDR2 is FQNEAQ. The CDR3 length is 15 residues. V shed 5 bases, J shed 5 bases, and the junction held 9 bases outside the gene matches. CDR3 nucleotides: TGTGCCAGCAGCACCCGGACAGGGGGGACGCACGAGCAGTACTTC. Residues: CASSTRTGGTHEQYF.

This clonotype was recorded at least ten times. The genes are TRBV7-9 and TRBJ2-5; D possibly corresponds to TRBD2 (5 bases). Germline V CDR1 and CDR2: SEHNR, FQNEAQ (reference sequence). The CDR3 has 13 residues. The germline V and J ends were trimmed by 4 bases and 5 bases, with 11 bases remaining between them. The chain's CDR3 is CASSSQRAETQYF. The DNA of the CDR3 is TGTGCCAGCAGCTCCCAGAGGGCCGAGACCCAGTACTTC.

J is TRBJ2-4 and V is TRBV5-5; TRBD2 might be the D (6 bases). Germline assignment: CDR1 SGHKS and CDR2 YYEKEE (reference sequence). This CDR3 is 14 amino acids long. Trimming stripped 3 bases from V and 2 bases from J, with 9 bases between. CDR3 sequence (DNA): TGTGCCAGCAGCTATGGACTAACCAAAAACATTCAGTACTTC. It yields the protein CASSYGLTKNIQYF. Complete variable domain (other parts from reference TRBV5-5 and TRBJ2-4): DAGVTQSPTHLIKTRGQQVTLRCSPISGHKSVSWYQQVLGQGPQFIFQYYEKEERGRGNFPDRFSARQFPNYSSELNVNALLLGDSALYLCASSYGLTKNIQYFGAGTRLSVL.

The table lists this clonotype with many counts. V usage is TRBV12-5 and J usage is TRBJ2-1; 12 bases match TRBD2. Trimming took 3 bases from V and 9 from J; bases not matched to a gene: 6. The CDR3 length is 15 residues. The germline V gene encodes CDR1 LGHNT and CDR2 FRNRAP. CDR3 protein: CASGLQTSGSSEQFF. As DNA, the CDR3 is TGTGCTAGTGGTTTACAGACTAGCGGGAGTTCTGAGCAGTTCTTC.

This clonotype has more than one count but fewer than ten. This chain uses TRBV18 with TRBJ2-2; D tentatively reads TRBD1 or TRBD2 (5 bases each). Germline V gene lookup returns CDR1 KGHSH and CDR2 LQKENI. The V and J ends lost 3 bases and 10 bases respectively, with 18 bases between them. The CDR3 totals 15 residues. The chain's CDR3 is CASSPEGPRISELFF. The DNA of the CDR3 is TGTGCCAGCTCACCTGAGGGACCTCGCATCTCGGAGCTGTTTTTT.

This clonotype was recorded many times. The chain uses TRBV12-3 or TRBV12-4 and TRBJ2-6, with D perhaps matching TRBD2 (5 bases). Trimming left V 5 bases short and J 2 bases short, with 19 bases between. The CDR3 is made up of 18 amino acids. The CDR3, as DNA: TGTGCCAGCAGTCTGGACTTCCCTCAGTTGGCTGGGGCCAACGTCCTGACTTTC. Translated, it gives CASSLDFPQLAGANVLTF.

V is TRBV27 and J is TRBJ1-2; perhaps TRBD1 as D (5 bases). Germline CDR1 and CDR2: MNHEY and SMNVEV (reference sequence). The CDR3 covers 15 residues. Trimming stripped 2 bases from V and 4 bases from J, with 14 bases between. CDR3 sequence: CASSLARGPGYGYTF. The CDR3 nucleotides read TGTGCCAGCAGTTTAGCAAGGGGACCGGGCTATGGCTACACCTTC.

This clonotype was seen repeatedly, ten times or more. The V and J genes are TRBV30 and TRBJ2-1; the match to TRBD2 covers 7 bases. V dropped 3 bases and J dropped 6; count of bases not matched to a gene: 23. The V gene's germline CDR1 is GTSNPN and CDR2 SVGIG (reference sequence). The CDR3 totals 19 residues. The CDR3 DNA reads TGTGCCTGGAGCCTAGGGAGGCTTAGCGGGCCTAATCCCAGCAATGAGCAGTTCTTC. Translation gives CAWSLGRLSGPNPSNEQFF. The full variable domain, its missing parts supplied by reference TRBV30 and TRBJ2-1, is SQTIHQWPATLVQPVGSPLSLECTVEGTSNPNLYWYRQAAGRGLQLLFYSVGIGQISSEVPQNLSASRPQDRQFILSSKKLLLSDSGFYLCAWSLGRLSGPNPSNEQFFGPGTRLTVL.

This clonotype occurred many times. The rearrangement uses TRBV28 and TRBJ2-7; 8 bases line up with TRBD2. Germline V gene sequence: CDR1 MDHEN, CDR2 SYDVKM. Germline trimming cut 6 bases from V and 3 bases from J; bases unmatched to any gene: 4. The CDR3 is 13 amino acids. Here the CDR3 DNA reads TGTGCCAGCAGCGGACTAGCCCGCTACGAGCAGTACTTC. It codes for CASSGLARYEQYF.

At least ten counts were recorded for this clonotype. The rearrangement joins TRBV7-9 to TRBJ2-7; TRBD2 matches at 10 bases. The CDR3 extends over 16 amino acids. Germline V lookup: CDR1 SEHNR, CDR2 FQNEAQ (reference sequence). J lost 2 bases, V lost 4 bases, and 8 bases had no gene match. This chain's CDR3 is CASSSITSGEPYEQYF. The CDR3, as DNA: TGTGCCAGCAGCTCCATCACTAGCGGGGAGCCCTACGAGCAGTACTTC.

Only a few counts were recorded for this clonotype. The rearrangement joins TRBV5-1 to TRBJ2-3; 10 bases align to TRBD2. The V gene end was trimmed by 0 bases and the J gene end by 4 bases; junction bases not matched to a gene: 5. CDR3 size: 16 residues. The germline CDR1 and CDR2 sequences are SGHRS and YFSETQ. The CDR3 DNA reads TGCGCCAGCAGCTTGGTAAGGACTAGCGGACCAGATACGCAGTATTTT. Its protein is CASSLVRTSGPDTQYF.

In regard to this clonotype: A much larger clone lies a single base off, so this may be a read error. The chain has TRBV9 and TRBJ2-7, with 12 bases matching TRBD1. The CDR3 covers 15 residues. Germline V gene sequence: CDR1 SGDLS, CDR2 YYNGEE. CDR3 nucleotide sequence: TGTGTCAGCAGCCTGGGGACAGGGGGCTTGCACGAGCAGTACTTC. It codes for CVSSLGTGGLHEQYF.

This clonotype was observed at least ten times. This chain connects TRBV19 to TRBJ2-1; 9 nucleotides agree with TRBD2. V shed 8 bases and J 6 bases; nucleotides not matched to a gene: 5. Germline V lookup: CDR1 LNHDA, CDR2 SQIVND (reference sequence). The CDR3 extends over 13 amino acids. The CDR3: CASQPSGVNEQFF. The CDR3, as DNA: TGTGCCAGTCAGCCTAGCGGGGTCAATGAGCAGTTCTTC. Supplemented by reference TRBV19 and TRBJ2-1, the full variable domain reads DGGITQSPKYLFRKEGQNVTLSCEQNLNHDAMYWYRQDPGQGLRLIYYSQIVNDFQKGDIAEGYSVSREKKESFPLTVTSAQKNPTAFYLCASQPSGVNEQFFGPGTRLTVL.

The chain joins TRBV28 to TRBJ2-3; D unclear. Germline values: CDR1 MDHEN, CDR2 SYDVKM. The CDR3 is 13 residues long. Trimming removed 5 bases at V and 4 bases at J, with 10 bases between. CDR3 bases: TGTGCCAGCAGTCCCATCCGGGCAGATACGCAGTATTTT. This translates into CASSPIRADTQYF.

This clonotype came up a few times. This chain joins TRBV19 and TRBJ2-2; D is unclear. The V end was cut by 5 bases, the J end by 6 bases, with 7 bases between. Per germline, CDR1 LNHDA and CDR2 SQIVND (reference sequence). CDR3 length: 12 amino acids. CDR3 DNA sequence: TGTGCCAGTAGTCCCCTGTCCGGGGAGCTGTTTTTT. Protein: CASSPLSGELFF.

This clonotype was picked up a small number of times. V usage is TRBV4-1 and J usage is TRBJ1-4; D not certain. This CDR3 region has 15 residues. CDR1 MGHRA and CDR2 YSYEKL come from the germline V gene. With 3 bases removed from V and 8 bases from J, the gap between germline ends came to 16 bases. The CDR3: CASSQGSPGGEKLFF. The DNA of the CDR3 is TGCGCCAGCAGCCAGGGGAGCCCCGGCGGGGAAAAACTGTTTTTT.

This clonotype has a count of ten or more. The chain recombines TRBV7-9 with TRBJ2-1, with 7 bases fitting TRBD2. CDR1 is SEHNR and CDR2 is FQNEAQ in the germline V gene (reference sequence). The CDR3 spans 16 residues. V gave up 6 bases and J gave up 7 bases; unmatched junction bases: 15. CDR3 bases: TGTGCCAGCAGTCCGGCCTGGCGGGAGAGGGTGAATGAGCAGTTCTTC. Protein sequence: CASSPAWRERVNEQFF.